This T cell receptor beta chain was retrieved from a study of beta chain features in type 1 diabetes. Regarding the study as a whole: Type 1 diabetes patients had fewer VDJ junction insertions and more deletions.

Of the isolated RNA, all was reverse transcribed, and so the sequenced material was expressed TCRB transcripts. TCRdb's table, derived via immunoSEQ multiplex PCR, lists solely in-frame clones and lacks some. The sample includes 350,000 to 450,000 clones, approximately 13% seen only once; the top ten take roughly 0.038%. This clone was seen a handful of times. The antigen remains unidentified. V was clipped by 3 bases and J by 5 bases, with 19 bases between them. There are 15 residues in the CDR3. Germline values: CDR1 GTSNPN, CDR2 SVGIG (reference sequence). The clonotype was recovered from a man aged 30 to 45 in good health. Sequencing was performed on naive CD4+ T cells from blood. The rearrangement joins TRBV30 to TRBJ2-5; tentative D call: TRBD2 (6 bases). The CDR3 DNA is TGTGCCTGGAGGCCGATTTTTCGTGGAGGGGAGACCCAGTACTTC. Amino acids: CAWRPIFRGGETQYF.